This T cell receptor beta chain comes out of a study of early T cells in non-severe SARS-CoV-2 infection (dated by TCRdb to the early 2020s). Regarding the research as a whole: TCR sequencing used bulk RNA from unsorted whole blood, so alpha and beta chains could not be paired.

Libraries were prepared through 5' RACE. Sequencing used a NextSeq 500. Unique molecular identifiers were attached to individual cDNA molecules in the TCR library protocol so that sequencing error and PCR bias could be corrected. Sequencing covered both TCR alpha and beta chains, and within each sample the abundances of alpha and beta sequences were tightly co-correlated. Per the original workflow: Decombinator V4 was used to perform V gene, J gene and CDR3 annotation of TCR sequences. TCRs were defined as expanded if a significant change between any two time points was detected under a Poisson model with p below 0.0001. TCR abundances were normalised to the total number of TCRs sequenced per sample and were expressed as counts per million. MAIT TCRs were defined by TRAV1-2 paired with TRAJ12, TRAJ20 or TRAJ33, and iNKT TCRs by TRAV10 paired with TRAJ18. VDJdb, accessed 1 November 2021, was searched for CMV, EBV and SARS-CoV-2 annotated TCRs, with TCRs annotated for multiple antigens excluded. The public reads were reanalyzed by TCRdb: fastp trimming at Q25, MiXCR alignment, in-frame beta chains only. CDR3 protein sequences are deduplicated, and each keeps its most common genes and DNA. TCRdb, not the authors, supplied the V and J calls. This sample lists roughly 34,000 distinct CDR3 sequences; roughly 6.6% were detected once. The top ten clonotypes cover about 13% of the sample.

The study at large found these results: VDJdb matching was skewed toward anti-spike CD8 responses and likely underestimated virus-specific expansions by missing private and CD4 specificities.

The V end loses 5 bases and the J end loses 4 bases, and a stretch of 11 bases separates them. Reading the germline V gene gives CDR1 SQVTM and CDR2 ANQGSEA. The CDR3 sequence holds 13 residues, the cysteine and phenylalanine included. The retained sequence is limited to the CDR3, 39 bases, with the frame set at the first base. The study was a case-control design nested within a healthcare worker cohort in London, UK, with weekly nasopharyngeal swab PCR tests and blood sampling. Healthcare workers were recruited during the week of the UK lockdown, between 23 and 31 March 2020, and followed weekly for up to about 15 weeks. Turning to this clonotype: Its antigen is not yet known. Base qualities are not recorded, but no much larger clone differs from it by a single base.

The origin of this receptor is an adult who was a healthcare worker with PCR-confirmed SARS-CoV-2 infection or an uninfected control (not recorded which). The chain couples TRBV29-1 to TRBJ2-2, and the D gene may be TRBD2, 6 bases matching. Sequencing used whole blood, obtained at baseline. CDR3 reads: CSVSGRGTGELFF. The DNA is TGCAGCGTTTCGGGGCGGGGCACCGGGGAGCTGTTTTTT.